Presented here are 12 T cell receptor beta chains from one specimen sequenced in a study of OX40 agonist ivuxolimab in advanced cancers. The protocol used for the library was the immunoSEQ multiplex PCR assay. Not all clones reach the TCRdb copy of this immuneACCESS table, which keeps in-frame sequences only. Checked studies attribute under half of the gap to unresolved V genes and leave the rest unexplained. The sample table records 55,000 to 90,000 clones; around 80% of these occur just once. The leading ten clones occupy 0.85% to 1.3% of the sample. The specimen was CD4+ or CD8+ T cells sorted from blood, collected in a trial of the OX40 agonist ivuxolimab. The receptors were sampled from an adult with an advanced solid tumor such as melanoma, head and neck, liver or kidney cancer.

The chain joins TRBV5-4 to TRBJ1-2, with 8 positions matching TRBD1. J lost 7 bases, V lost 6 bases, and 17 bases had no gene match. In germline, CDR1 is SGHNT, CDR2 YYREEE (reference sequence). The CDR3 contains 16 residues. CDR3 sequence reads: CASNGQGRISSGGYTF. CDR3 coding DNA: TGTGCCAGCAACGGACAGGGCCGGATCTCTTCTGGTGGCTACACCTTC. Looking up the rest from reference TRBV5-4 and TRBJ1-2 gives the full variable domain: ETGVTQSPTHLIKTRGQQVTLRCSSQSGHNTVSWYQQALGQGPQFIFQYYREEENGRGNFPPRFSGLQFPNYSSELNVNALELDDSALYLCASNGQGRISSGGYTFGSGTRLTVV.

This chain connects TRBV6-5 to TRBJ1-3; unclear D gene. V lost 7 bases and J 2 bases, leaving 15 bases between the germline ends. Looked up from germline, CDR1 is MNHEY and CDR2 is SVGAGI. This CDR3 contains 15 residues. CDR3 DNA sequence: TGTGCCAGCAAGCGGGTAGGGCCCGCTGGAAACACCATATATTTT. It translates to CASKRVGPAGNTIYF.

The rearrangement joins TRBV19 to TRBJ2-1; D might be TRBD1 (8 bases). The ends were cut back, 6 bases at V and 0 bases at J, with 12 bases in the middle. This CDR3 contains 15 residues. From germline, CDR1 is LNHDA and CDR2 SQIVND (reference sequence). This chain's CDR3 is CASSTGGGSYNEQFF. The DNA of the CDR3 is TGTGCCAGTAGCACAGGGGGGGGCTCCTACAATGAGCAGTTCTTC.

This clone was recorded a few times. The V gene is TRBV6-5, the J gene TRBJ2-7; 7 nucleotides line up with TRBD1. From germline, CDR1 is MNHEY and CDR2 SVGAGI. The CDR3 spans 14 residues. Trimming removed 4 bases from V and 2 bases from J; junction bases left unmatched: 5. The CDR3 loop is CASSSDRPPYEQYF. CDR3 DNA sequence: TGTGCCAGCAGTTCGGACAGGCCGCCCTACGAGCAGTACTTC.

This clone was detected only once. This chain joins TRBV30 and TRBJ1-3; D gene unclear. The V end lost 0 bases, the J end lost 0 bases, and 6 bases lay between the germline ends. The CDR3 is made up of 14 amino acids. Germline lookup yields CDR1 GTSNPN and CDR2 SVGIG (reference sequence). The CDR3 DNA sequence: TGTGCCTGGAGTGTTGGCGGCTCTGGAAACACCATATATTTT. Its protein product is CAWSVGGSGNTIYF.

The chain links TRBV10-3 to TRBJ2-7, with TRBD1 identical over 9 bases. The CDR3 consists of 13 residues. Germline CDR1 is ENHRY and CDR2 is SYGVKD. The ends lost 2 bases at V and 4 bases at J; junction bases unmatched: 0. Here the CDR3 DNA reads TGTGCCATCAGTGAGGACAGGGGGTACGAGCAGTACTTC. Protein: CAISEDRGYEQYF.

This rearrangement joins TRBV6-6 to TRBJ1-6; 7 nucleotides align to TRBD1. J lost 5 bases, V lost 5 bases, and 9 bases had no gene match. Looked up from germline, CDR1 is MNHNY and CDR2 is SVGAGI (reference sequence). The CDR3 has 16 amino acids. The CDR3 is CASSRSGTEDNSPLHF. DNA for the CDR3: TGTGCCAGCAGTCGCTCGGGGACAGAAGATAATTCACCCCTCCACTTT.

The chain has TRBV2 and TRBJ2-3, with D perhaps matching TRBD2 (6 bases). The ends were cut back, 0 bases at V and 0 bases at J, with 19 bases in the middle. CDR3 length equals 19 residues. Germline CDR1 SNHLY, CDR2 FYNNEI. CDR3 sequence reads: CASSEALQRGTRSTDTQYF. The DNA of the CDR3 is TGTGCCAGCAGTGAAGCGCTTCAACGGGGGACTCGAAGCACAGATACGCAGTATTTT.

CDR3 residues: CASSEGVGQPQHF. CDR3 DNA: TGTGCCAGCAGTGAAGGGGTGGGTCAGCCCCAGCATTTT. The chain has TRBV6-1 and TRBJ1-5; D gene unclear. Trimming cost V 1 base and J 6 bases, with 7 bases left between them. The CDR3 is 13 amino acids. CDR1 and CDR2 from the germline V gene are MNHNS and SASEGT.

V gene TRBV5-4 combines with J gene TRBJ2-3; D possibly matches TRBD1 or TRBD2 (5 bases each). Germline V gene sequence: CDR1 SGHNT, CDR2 YYREEE (reference sequence). The CDR3 extends over 13 amino acids. Trimming took 4 bases from V and 0 from J, leaving 6 bases between them. The CDR3 loop reads CASSRDSTDTQYF. The CDR3 region has the DNA TGTGCCAGCAGCCGGGACAGCACAGATACGCAGTATTTT.

A few counts support this clone. The chain joins TRBV5-1 to TRBJ2-3; D might be TRBD2 (7 bases). The CDR3 runs to 14 residues. V dropped 5 bases and J dropped 5 bases, with 15 bases sitting between them. Germline assignment: CDR1 SGHRS and CDR2 YFSETQ. CDR3 in amino acids: CASSRGAGGDTQYF. In DNA, the CDR3 is TGCGCCAGCAGTCGGGGGGCAGGAGGAGATACGCAGTATTTT.

This chain joins TRBV2 and TRBJ2-1, with 12 bases aligning to TRBD2. Germline values: CDR1 SNHLY, CDR2 FYNNEI. The CDR3 contains 15 residues. Trimming at V came to 10 bases and at J to 8 bases, leaving 12 bases not matched to a gene. The CDR3 DNA reads TGTGCCACCCTGGTTGGACTAGCGGGGTTGGATGAGCAGTTCTTC. Amino acids: CATLVGLAGLDEQFF.